This is a list of T cell receptor beta chains from one sample in a study of radiation and T cells in renal cell carcinoma. Assay used: immunoSEQ multiplex PCR; TCRdb lists only in-frame clones, some missing. The sample gives around 120,000 clones, 70% to 90% of which show up once; approximately 2% is in the top ten. The sequencing used blood, collected from a patient whose treatment included radiotherapy and nephrectomy. These TCRs come from a woman aged 55 to 70 with renal cell carcinoma. Both conserved end residues are part of each CDR3. The D gene is left open where the match is weak. Where a row states a size, it is once, few, many or the class of an expanded clone; other rows omit it.

d_call: TRBD2
v_call: TRBV19
clone_size: -
j_call: TRBJ2-3
cdr3_aa: CASRISGAPTDTQYF
cdr3_nt: TGTGCCAGTAGGATTAGCGGGGCTCCCACAGATACGCAGTATTTT

d_call: TRBD2
v_call: TRBV11-2
clone_size: -
j_call: TRBJ2-7
cdr3_aa: CASSRYYSGGGAQEQYF
cdr3_nt: TGTGCCAGCAGCCGATACTACTCTGGCGGGGGGGCCCAAGAGCAGTACTTC

d_call: TRBD1
v_call: TRBV11-2
clone_size: -
j_call: TRBJ1-1
cdr3_aa: CASTITDRGNTEAFF
cdr3_nt: TGTGCCAGCACCATAACGGACAGGGGGAACACTGAAGCTTTCTTT

d_call: TRBD2
v_call: TRBV7-2
clone_size: -
j_call: TRBJ2-3
cdr3_aa: CASSGRLAGSTDTQYF
cdr3_nt: TGTGCCAGCAGCGGGAGACTAGCGGGGTCCACAGATACGCAGTATTTT

d_call: TRBD1
v_call: TRBV10-3
clone_size: few
j_call: TRBJ1-1
cdr3_aa: CAISPDRVTEAFF
cdr3_nt: TGTGCCATCAGTCCCGACAGGGTAACTGAAGCTTTCTTT

d_call: -
v_call: TRBV4-3
clone_size: -
j_call: TRBJ2-7
cdr3_aa: CASSQGTSSYEQYF
cdr3_nt: TGCGCCAGCAGCCAAGGGACTTCTTCCTACGAGCAGTACTTC

d_call: -
v_call: TRBV28
clone_size: few
j_call: TRBJ1-2
cdr3_aa: CASSLHGTDYGYTF
cdr3_nt: TGTGCCAGCAGTTTGCACGGGACGGACTATGGCTACACCTTC

d_call: -
v_call: TRBV6-1
clone_size: once
j_call: TRBJ2-3
cdr3_aa: CASSFGGDTQYF
cdr3_nt: TGTGCCAGCAGTTTCGGTGGAGATACGCAGTATTTT

d_call: -
v_call: TRBV7-3
clone_size: -
j_call: TRBJ2-2
cdr3_aa: CASSPSRGSGELFF
cdr3_nt: TGTGCCAGCAGCCCCAGCCGGGGATCCGGGGAGCTGTTTTTT

d_call: -
v_call: TRBV5-6
clone_size: -
j_call: TRBJ1-4
cdr3_aa: CASSLLRPADLAEKLFF
cdr3_nt: TGTGCCAGCAGCTTATTACGACCCGCGGACCTTGCAGAAAAACTGTTTTTT

d_call: TRBD2
v_call: TRBV5-6
clone_size: -
j_call: TRBJ2-5
cdr3_aa: CASRPGLADLETQYF
cdr3_nt: TGTGCCAGCAGGCCCGGACTAGCGGACCTAGAGACCCAGTACTTC

d_call: -
v_call: TRBV30
clone_size: -
j_call: TRBJ2-7
cdr3_aa: CAWEGGSSGPKGAYEQYF
cdr3_nt: TGTGCCTGGGAAGGAGGATCGAGCGGGCCAAAAGGAGCCTACGAGCAGTACTTC

d_call: TRBD2
v_call: TRBV4-3
clone_size: -
j_call: TRBJ2-7
cdr3_aa: CASSQGGREVHEQYF
cdr3_nt: TGCGCCAGCAGCCAGGGTGGGCGGGAGGTCCACGAGCAGTACTTC

d_call: TRBD1
v_call: TRBV6-1
clone_size: -
j_call: TRBJ1-1
cdr3_aa: CASSRRGRRTEAFF
cdr3_nt: TGTGCCAGCAGCCGTAGGGGGCGTCGCACTGAAGCTTTCTTT

d_call: -
v_call: TRBV27
clone_size: -
j_call: TRBJ1-1
cdr3_aa: CASSLSAQGNTEAFF
cdr3_nt: TGTGCCAGCAGTTTATCGGCGCAAGGAAACACTGAAGCTTTCTTT

d_call: -
v_call: TRBV11-2
clone_size: -
j_call: TRBJ1-5
cdr3_aa: CASSLDRDQPQHF
cdr3_nt: TGTGCCAGCAGCTTAGACCGCGATCAGCCCCAGCATTTT

d_call: -
v_call: TRBV14
clone_size: few
j_call: TRBJ1-2
cdr3_aa: CASSQGPGSSF
cdr3_nt: TGTGCCAGCAGCCAAGGTCCTGGGAGTTCCTTC

d_call: TRBD1
v_call: TRBV28
clone_size: once
j_call: TRBJ1-1
cdr3_aa: CASRIPTGGGTEAFF
cdr3_nt: TGTGCCAGCAGAATTCCAACAGGGGGGGGAACTGAAGCTTTCTTT

d_call: TRBD2
v_call: TRBV6-5
clone_size: -
j_call: TRBJ2-1
cdr3_aa: CASSYRGSGMGEQFF
cdr3_nt: TGTGCCAGCAGTTACCGTGGTAGCGGGATGGGTGAGCAGTTCTTC

d_call: -
v_call: TRBV15
clone_size: once
j_call: TRBJ2-3
cdr3_aa: CAISPGLPTDTQYF
cdr3_nt: TGTGCCATCTCTCCGGGACTGCCGACAGATACGCAGTATTTT

d_call: -
v_call: TRBV19
clone_size: -
j_call: TRBJ1-5
cdr3_aa: CASSIHMGSRPQHF
cdr3_nt: TGTGCCAGTAGTATCCACATGGGCTCACGACCCCAGCATTTT

d_call: TRBD2
v_call: TRBV5-4
clone_size: -
j_call: TRBJ2-3
cdr3_aa: CASSIRGGSDTQYF
cdr3_nt: TGTGCCAGCAGCATTCGGGGAGGGTCAGATACGCAGTATTTT

d_call: TRBD2
v_call: TRBV6-4
clone_size: -
j_call: TRBJ2-1
cdr3_aa: CASSVSGRTYNEQFF
cdr3_nt: TGTGCCAGCAGTGTTAGCGGGAGGACCTACAATGAGCAGTTCTTC

d_call: TRBD2
v_call: TRBV28
clone_size: -
j_call: TRBJ2-3
cdr3_aa: CASAAGGGPDTQYF
cdr3_nt: TGTGCCAGCGCAGCGGGAGGGGGCCCAGATACGCAGTATTTT

d_call: TRBD1
v_call: TRBV6-5
clone_size: -
j_call: TRBJ2-7
cdr3_aa: CASRTGDYEQYF
cdr3_nt: TGTGCCAGCCGGACAGGGGACTACGAGCAGTACTTC

d_call: -
v_call: TRBV6-5
clone_size: -
j_call: TRBJ1-6
cdr3_aa: CATAWQANNSPLHF
cdr3_nt: TGTGCGACTGCATGGCAGGCTAATAATTCACCCCTCCACTTT

d_call: -
v_call: TRBV9
clone_size: -
j_call: TRBJ2-7
cdr3_aa: CASSVGSLNYEQYF
cdr3_nt: TGTGCCAGCAGCGTCGGCTCACTTAATTACGAGCAGTACTTC

d_call: -
v_call: TRBV11-3
clone_size: -
j_call: TRBJ2-5
cdr3_aa: CASSIGGAQETQYF
cdr3_nt: TGTGCCAGCAGTATTGGAGGGGCACAAGAGACCCAGTACTTC

d_call: -
v_call: TRBV7-9
clone_size: -
j_call: TRBJ1-1
cdr3_aa: CASSSYPGTWIDTEAFF
cdr3_nt: TGTGCCAGCAGCAGCTACCCCGGGACCTGGATAGACACTGAAGCTTTCTTT

d_call: TRBD1
v_call: TRBV5-1
clone_size: once
j_call: TRBJ2-1
cdr3_aa: CASKDRGPHNEQFF
cdr3_nt: TGCGCCAGCAAGGACAGGGGTCCACACAATGAGCAGTTCTTC

d_call: -
v_call: TRBV19
clone_size: -
j_call: TRBJ1-2
cdr3_aa: CASRPSGGDYGYTF
cdr3_nt: TGTGCCAGTAGGCCATCGGGGGGCGACTATGGCTACACCTTC

d_call: -
v_call: TRBV7-9
clone_size: -
j_call: TRBJ2-3
cdr3_aa: CASSLVAASTDTQYF
cdr3_nt: TGTGCCAGCAGCTTAGTGGCTGCCAGCACAGATACGCAGTATTTT

d_call: -
v_call: TRBV7-2
clone_size: -
j_call: TRBJ1-1
cdr3_aa: CASARAPQNIEAFF
cdr3_nt: TGTGCCAGCGCACGGGCCCCACAGAATATCGAAGCTTTCTTT

d_call: TRBD2
v_call: TRBV4-3
clone_size: -
j_call: TRBJ2-7
cdr3_aa: CASSQAVAAGGGYEQYF
cdr3_nt: TGCGCCAGCAGCCAAGCGGTAGCCGCGGGAGGGGGCTACGAGCAGTACTTC

d_call: TRBD1
v_call: TRBV4-1
clone_size: -
j_call: TRBJ1-1
cdr3_aa: CASSLSDRADTEAFF
cdr3_nt: TGCGCCAGCAGCCTTTCGGACAGGGCGGACACTGAAGCTTTCTTT

d_call: -
v_call: TRBV6-1
clone_size: few
j_call: TRBJ1-1
cdr3_aa: CASSEVGGDTEAFF
cdr3_nt: TGTGCCAGCAGTGAAGTCGGGGGTGACACTGAAGCTTTCTTT

d_call: -
v_call: TRBV15
clone_size: -
j_call: TRBJ1-2
cdr3_aa: CATSRGANGYTF
cdr3_nt: TGTGCCACCAGCAGGGGCGCGAATGGCTACACCTTC

d_call: -
v_call: TRBV19
clone_size: -
j_call: TRBJ1-2
cdr3_aa: CASSVTLGTFNYGYTF
cdr3_nt: TGTGCCAGTAGCGTCACACTGGGGACATTCAACTATGGCTACACCTTC

d_call: TRBD1
v_call: TRBV7-3
clone_size: -
j_call: TRBJ2-3
cdr3_aa: CASSRQGTPTDTQYF
cdr3_nt: TGTGCCAGCAGCCGACAGGGGACTCCCACAGATACGCAGTATTTT

d_call: -
v_call: TRBV28
clone_size: -
j_call: TRBJ2-7
cdr3_aa: CASPAGGQYF
cdr3_nt: TGTGCCAGCCCTGCTGGGGGGCAGTACTTC

d_call: -
v_call: TRBV2
clone_size: few
j_call: TRBJ1-5
cdr3_aa: CASTSEGAINQPQHF
cdr3_nt: TGTGCCAGCACCTCCGAGGGAGCCATCAATCAGCCCCAGCATTTT

d_call: TRBD1
v_call: TRBV20-1
clone_size: -
j_call: TRBJ1-2
cdr3_aa: CSAYGQGHTF
cdr3_nt: TGCAGTGCTTACGGACAGGGCCACACCTTC

d_call: TRBD1
v_call: TRBV4-3
clone_size: -
j_call: TRBJ2-3
cdr3_aa: CASSRNPGTGVGGDTQYF
cdr3_nt: TGCGCCAGCAGCCGCAATCCCGGGACAGGGGTTGGGGGGGATACGCAGTATTTT

d_call: -
v_call: TRBV2
clone_size: -
j_call: TRBJ1-3
cdr3_aa: CASSERGLENTIYF
cdr3_nt: TGTGCCAGCAGTGAGCGGGGGCTTGAGAACACCATATATTTT

d_call: -
v_call: TRBV27
clone_size: -
j_call: TRBJ1-1
cdr3_aa: CASSLFSSGTEAFF
cdr3_nt: TGTGCCAGCAGTTTATTTAGTAGCGGTACAGAAGCTTTCTTT

d_call: TRBD1
v_call: TRBV7-9
clone_size: -
j_call: TRBJ2-7
cdr3_aa: CASSLGQGNSYEQYF
cdr3_nt: TGTGCCAGCAGCCTGGGACAGGGGAATTCCTACGAGCAGTACTTC